This TCR beta chain stems from a study of T cells in Graves' hyperthyroidism and ophthalmopathy. Researchers barred patients who had uncontrolled infection, other autoimmune disease, pregnancy or lactation. The CDR3 length is 15 residues. V lost 1 base to trimming and J lost 5 bases, with 13 bases between them. CDR1 and CDR2 (germline): SGHDN, FVKESK. The source material, RNA transcripts, was used to amplify TCR beta CDR3 regions. The study used the HTBI primer set for a first-round RT-PCR of the TCR CDR3. In TCRdb, the multiplex PCR reads were re-called with MiXCR into one record per CDR3 protein. The data contain more than 300,000 distinct CDR3 sequences, 15% to 20% of them singletons. This clonotype occurred once.

The chain uses TRBV14 and TRBJ2-3; D unresolved. The sample consisted of blood. The sequence derives from a young man with Graves' ophthalmopathy. In nucleotides, the CDR3 is TGTGCCAGCAGCCAAGGCCTAGGCCCGGGAGATACGCAGTATTTT. Its translation is CASSQGLGPGDTQYF.